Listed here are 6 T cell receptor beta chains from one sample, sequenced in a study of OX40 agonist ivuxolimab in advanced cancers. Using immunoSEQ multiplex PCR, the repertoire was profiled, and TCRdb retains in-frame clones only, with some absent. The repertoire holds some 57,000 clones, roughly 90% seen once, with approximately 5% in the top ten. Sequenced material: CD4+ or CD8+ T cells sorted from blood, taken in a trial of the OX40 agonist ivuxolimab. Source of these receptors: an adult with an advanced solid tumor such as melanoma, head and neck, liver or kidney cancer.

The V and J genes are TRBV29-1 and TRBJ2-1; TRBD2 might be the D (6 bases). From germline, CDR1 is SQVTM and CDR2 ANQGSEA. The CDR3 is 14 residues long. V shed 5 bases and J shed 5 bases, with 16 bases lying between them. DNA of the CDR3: TGCAGCGTTACGCCTGGGACTGGCAACAATGAGCAGTTCTTC. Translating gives CSVTPGTGNNEQFF.

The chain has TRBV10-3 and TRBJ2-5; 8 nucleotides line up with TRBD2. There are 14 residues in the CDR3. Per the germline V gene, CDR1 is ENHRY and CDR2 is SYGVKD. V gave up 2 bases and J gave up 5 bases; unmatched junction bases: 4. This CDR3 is CAISERVAGETQYF. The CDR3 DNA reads TGTGCCATCAGTGAGAGGGTAGCGGGGGAGACCCAGTACTTC.

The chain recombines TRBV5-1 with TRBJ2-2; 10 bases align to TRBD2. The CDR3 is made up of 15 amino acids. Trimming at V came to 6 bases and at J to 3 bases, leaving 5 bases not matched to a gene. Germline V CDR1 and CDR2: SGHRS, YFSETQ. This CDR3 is CASKLAGDDTGELFF. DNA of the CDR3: TGCGCCAGCAAGCTAGCGGGAGATGACACCGGGGAGCTGTTTTTT.

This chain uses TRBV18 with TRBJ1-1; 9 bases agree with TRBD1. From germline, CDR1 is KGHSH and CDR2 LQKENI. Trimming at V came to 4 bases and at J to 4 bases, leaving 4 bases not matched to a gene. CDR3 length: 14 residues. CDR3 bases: TGTGCCAGCTCACTAAGACAGGGGGGCACTGAAGCTTTCTTT. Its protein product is CASSLRQGGTEAFF.

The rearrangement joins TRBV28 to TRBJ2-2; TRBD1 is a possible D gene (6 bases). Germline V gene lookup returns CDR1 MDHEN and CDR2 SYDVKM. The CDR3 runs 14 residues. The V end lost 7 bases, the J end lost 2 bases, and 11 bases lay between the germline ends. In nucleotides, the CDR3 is TGTGCCAGCAAGGGGGAAACTAACACCGGGGAGCTGTTTTTT. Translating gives CASKGETNTGELFF.

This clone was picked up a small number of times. CDR3 DNA sequence: TGCGCCAGCAGTGAGGCGTCCTACACTGAAGCTTTCTTT. Its protein is CASSEASYTEAFF. The rearrangement links TRBV10-1 to TRBJ1-1; no reliable D call. This CDR3 has 13 amino acids. Deletions cut 2 bases from V and 3 bases from J, with 7 bases between. Germline-derived CDR1 and CDR2 are WNHNN and SYGVQD (reference sequence).